Each of the 4 T cell receptor beta chains below was sequenced from the same sample in a study of T cell responses to AZD1222 COVID-19 vaccine. Profiled with immunoSEQ multiplex PCR; TCRdb holds only in-frame clones, not every one. Here the sample table reports about 140,000 clones. Sequencing was performed on peripheral blood. The receptors shown here come from an adult in good health.

The rearrangement links TRBV5-4 to TRBJ2-1, with 9 bases identical to TRBD2. V was pared by 0 bases and J by 0 bases, with 7 bases of the junction left unmatched. This CDR3 spans 18 amino acids. Germline V CDR1 and CDR2: SGHNT, YYREEE (reference sequence). The CDR3 DNA reads as TGTGCCAGCAGCTTGGCCCGGCTAGCGGGGAGCTCCTACAATGAGCAGTTCTTC. This codes for CASSLARLAGSSYNEQFF.

The chain joins TRBV3-1 (or the pseudogene TRBV3-2) to TRBJ1-2; D is uncertain. This CDR3 is 14 amino acids long. V shed 0 bases and J shed 6 bases, with 11 bases lying between them. Germline lookup yields CDR1 LGHDT and CDR2 YNNKEL (reference sequence). The CDR3 DNA is TGTGCCAGCAGCCAAGATTTCACGGTGGATGGCTACACCTTC. Protein sequence: CASSQDFTVDGYTF.

The chain couples TRBV2 to TRBJ1-3, with 9 bases that match TRBD1. Germline values: CDR1 SNHLY, CDR2 FYNNEI. V shed 5 bases, J shed 1 base, and the junction held 12 bases outside the gene matches. The CDR3 sequence is 18 residues long. DNA for the CDR3: TGTGCCAGCAGTTTGAGAGACAGGGGGATATCGTCTGGAAACACCATATATTTT. It specifies CASSLRDRGISSGNTIYF.

The rearrangement joins TRBV6-5 to TRBJ1-6; tentatively, D is TRBD1 (5 bases). Germline values: CDR1 MNHEY, CDR2 SVGAGI. V was shortened by 2 bases and J by 7 bases, with 15 bases between the two germline ends. This CDR3 has 16 amino acids. The CDR3 DNA is TGTGCCAGCAGTTACACGGGGGGATTCCCCAATTCACCCCTCCACTTT. Protein: CASSYTGGFPNSPLHF.